The 21 T cell receptor beta chains below all came from one sample that was sequenced in a study of T cell changes during pregnancy in multiple sclerosis. Profiled with immunoSEQ multiplex PCR; TCRdb holds only in-frame clones, not every one. The data show about 51,000 clones, about 92% seen once. Specimen: peripheral blood, collected in the second trimester of pregnancy. The receptors here all came from a female donor with multiple sclerosis, enrolled in a pregnancy study.

CDR3 region: CASTVQGGEKLFF. CDR3 DNA: TGTGCCAGTACGGTCCAGGGTGGTGAAAAACTGTTTTTT. V and J are TRBV19 and TRBJ1-4, with a possible D match to TRBD1 (5 bases). Germline V gene sequence: CDR1 LNHDA, CDR2 SQIVND (reference sequence). The CDR3 has 13 amino acids. V was trimmed by 7 bases and J by 7 bases, leaving 13 bases between them.

J is TRBJ2-1 and V is TRBV2; TRBD1 agrees at 8 bases. The CDR3 loop spans 15 amino acids. The J segment lost 5 bases and the V segment lost 6 bases, leaving 9 bases of the junction unmatched. Germline lookup yields CDR1 SNHLY and CDR2 FYNNEI. CDR3 in amino acids: CASRPEDRDDNEQFF. The CDR3 DNA sequence: TGTGCCAGCAGGCCCGAGGACAGGGATGACAATGAGCAGTTCTTC.

This clone turned up a few times. The chain employs TRBV10-3 and TRBJ1-2, with TRBD1 identical over 10 bases. J gave up 2 bases and V 0 bases, and 3 bases lay outside the gene matches. The germline V gene has CDR1 ENHRY and CDR2 SYGVKD. This CDR3 spans 16 amino acids. CDR3 nucleotide sequence: TGTGCCATCAGTGAGTCTGAGACAGGGGGCAACTATGGCTACACCTTC. As protein: CAISESETGGNYGYTF.

The rearrangement links TRBV28 to TRBJ2-1; 8 nucleotides match TRBD2. The CDR3 contains 14 residues. The V and J ends lost 10 bases and 6 bases, in that order; junction bases with no gene match: 11. Germline CDR1 is MDHEN and CDR2 is SYDVKM. The CDR3 here is CATPSGRLGNEQFF. The DNA for the CDR3 is TGTGCCACTCCAAGCGGGAGACTAGGCAATGAGCAGTTCTTC.

Here the CDR3 reads CASRGTGEAEQYF. The CDR3 DNA follows: TGTGCCAGCAGGGGTACAGGGGAAGCGGAGCAGTACTTC. The gene calls are TRBV27 and TRBJ2-7; 7 bases align to TRBD1. Germline V gene sequence: CDR1 MNHEY, CDR2 SMNVEV (reference sequence). The CDR3 totals 13 residues. V lost 6 bases, J lost 7 bases, and 9 bases stayed unmatched.

This chain connects TRBV29-1 to TRBJ2-2; tentatively, D is TRBD1 (5 bases). Germline lookup yields CDR1 SQVTM and CDR2 ANQGSEA. The V end was cut by 8 bases, the J end by 4 bases, with 8 bases between. CDR3 length: 11 amino acids. CDR3 region: CSIQGTGELFF. CDR3 bases: TGCAGCATTCAGGGCACCGGGGAGCTGTTTTTT.

V gene TRBV11-2 combines with J gene TRBJ1-2; a weak D match, TRBD1 (6 bases). In germline, CDR1 is SGHAT, CDR2 FQNNGV. V shed 5 bases and J shed 3 bases, with 22 bases lying between them. The CDR3 loop spans 17 amino acids. This CDR3 reads CASSVVGTLQGHYGYTF. CDR3 sequence (DNA): TGTGCCAGCAGCGTAGTAGGGACGTTACAGGGCCACTATGGCTACACCTTC.

The V and J genes are TRBV18 and TRBJ1-1; D gene ambiguous. V was cut by 6 bases and J by 1 base, with 12 bases left in between. Germline V gene data show CDR1 as KGHSH and CDR2 as LQKENI. The CDR3 length is 14 residues. The CDR3 coding sequence is TGTGCCAGCTCCACAACCGGGAGGAACACTGAAGCTTTCTTT. It encodes CASSTTGRNTEAFF.

The chain recombines TRBV5-1 with TRBJ2-5, with 7 nucleotides matching TRBD1. V lost 0 bases, J lost 3 bases, and 5 bases stayed unmatched. The CDR3 contains 15 residues. The germline CDR1 and CDR2 sequences are SGHRS and YFSETQ. In DNA form, the CDR3 reads TGCGCCAGCAGCTTGGCCGGAGGACAGGAAGAGACCCAGTACTTC. Translation: CASSLAGGQEETQYF.

The J gene is TRBJ1-1, the V gene TRBV4-2; no reliable D call. The CDR3 runs 15 residues. Trimming took off 1 base at V and 4 bases at J, with 13 bases between the two ends. Germline values: CDR1 LGHNA, CDR2 YNFKEQ. CDR3 loop: CASSQGMGQTTEAFF. The CDR3 DNA follows: TGTGCCAGCAGCCAAGGGATGGGCCAGACCACTGAAGCTTTCTTT.

This clone came up once. J is TRBJ1-5 and V is TRBV6-5, with 8 bases lining up with TRBD1. CDR3 length: 16 amino acids. Germline CDR1 MNHEY, CDR2 SVGAGI. V trimming: 4 bases; J trimming: 7 bases; junction bases outside the gene matches: 12. In DNA, the CDR3 is TGTGCCAGCAGTTCGCGGACAGGGTCGGGAAGCCAGCCCCAGCATTTT. This sequence encodes CASSSRTGSGSQPQHF.

This chain uses TRBV28 with TRBJ1-1; 8 positions match TRBD1. V trimming: 5 bases; J trimming: 4 bases; junction bases outside the gene matches: 9. Germline lookup yields CDR1 MDHEN and CDR2 SYDVKM. The CDR3 totals 15 residues. This chain's CDR3 is CASSLSTGASTEAFF. Here the CDR3 DNA reads TGTGCCAGCAGTCTTTCGACAGGGGCCTCCACTGAAGCTTTCTTT.

The chain carries TRBV6-6 and TRBJ1-5, with TRBD1 as a possible D gene (6 bases). The V end lost 2 bases, the J end lost 4 bases, and 15 bases lay between the germline ends. From germline, CDR1 is MNHNY and CDR2 SVGAGI (reference sequence). The CDR3 consists of 16 residues. CDR3 DNA sequence: TGTGCCAGCAGTTACCCGGGACAAAGGACGAATCAGCCCCAGCATTTT. Translating gives CASSYPGQRTNQPQHF.

The chain has TRBV6-5 and TRBJ2-2; D unclear. The germline V gene has CDR1 MNHEY and CDR2 SVGAGI. The CDR3 length is 13 residues. The V end was cut by 5 bases, the J end by 7 bases, with 11 bases between. The CDR3 protein is CASSQHLDGELFF. The CDR3 DNA follows: TGTGCCAGCAGTCAACACCTCGACGGGGAGCTGTTTTTT.

The chain combines TRBV5-6 with TRBJ2-3; D not certain. V was cut by 4 bases and J by 5 bases, with 17 bases left in between. Germline V CDR1 and CDR2: SGHDT, YYEEEE. This CDR3 has 15 amino acids. CDR3 coding DNA: TGTGCCAGCAGCCGTCCAAAGAGTTTAAAAGATACGCAGTATTTT. It encodes CASSRPKSLKDTQYF.

This clone was recorded once. V gene TRBV5-6 combines with J gene TRBJ2-1; no definite D call. Germline CDR1 reads SGHDT; CDR2 reads YYEEEE. The CDR3 runs 15 residues. Trimming removed 1 base at V and 1 base at J, with 9 bases between. The CDR3 sequence: CASSLPTNSYNEQFF. The CDR3 DNA reads TGTGCCAGCAGCTTGCCCACAAATTCCTACAATGAGCAGTTCTTC.

Here the CDR3 DNA reads TGTGCCAGCAGCCAAGTACCAGGTTATGGAAACACCATATATTTT. Translated, it gives CASSQVPGYGNTIYF. The chain employs TRBV14 and TRBJ1-3; D is unresolved. Germline assignment: CDR1 SGHDN and CDR2 FVKESK. The CDR3 totals 15 residues. V was shortened by 1 base and J by 3 bases, with 10 bases between the two germline ends.

The rearrangement uses TRBV13 and TRBJ2-7, with D possibly TRBD1 on 5 matching bases. The ends were cut back, 5 bases at V and 1 base at J, with 15 bases in the middle. Per the germline V gene, CDR1 is PRHDT and CDR2 is FYEKMQ (reference sequence). CDR3 length equals 15 residues. The DNA of the CDR3 is TGTGCCAGCAGCCGAACCCCCGACAGTTCCTACGAGCAGTACTTC. Its protein product is CASSRTPDSSYEQYF.

The genes are TRBV7-9 and TRBJ2-1; 12 positions match TRBD2. There are 18 residues in the CDR3. Trimming cost V 10 bases and J 7 bases; bases outside gene matches: 20. CDR1 and CDR2 from the germline V gene are SEHNR and FQNEAQ (reference sequence). The CDR3 reads CAIRPKDLLAGGRNEQFF. DNA of the CDR3: TGTGCCATCCGCCCCAAAGATTTACTAGCGGGAGGTCGGAATGAGCAGTTCTTC.

This chain links TRBV19 with TRBJ1-5; 7 nucleotides align to TRBD1. The CDR3 sequence is 13 residues long. The ends lost 3 bases at V and 7 bases at J; junction bases unmatched: 3. Germline loops: CDR1 LNHDA, CDR2 SQIVND (reference sequence). The CDR3 is CASSMTGSQPQHF. For the CDR3, the DNA is TGTGCCAGTAGTATGACAGGGTCCCAGCCCCAGCATTTT.

The chain employs TRBV2 and TRBJ1-5; a possible D gene is TRBD1 (6 bases). Germline lookup yields CDR1 SNHLY and CDR2 FYNNEI. CDR3 length equals 13 residues. Trimming removed 6 bases at V and 0 bases at J, with 6 bases between. This chain's CDR3 is CASRDSSNQPQHF. The DNA of the CDR3 is TGTGCCAGCAGGGACAGTAGCAATCAGCCCCAGCATTTT.